This passage covers 12 T cell receptor beta chains from one sample sequenced in a study of shared clonotypes between healthy human individuals. Clones were sequenced by immunoSEQ multiplex PCR, and TCRdb holds only the in-frame ones, with some missing. The sample holds approximately 650,000 clones; around 95% are singletons and the top ten take 0.11%. CD45RO-negative cells were positively selected for CCR7, leaving out terminally differentiated effector memory CD45RA+ cells. Sequenced material: naive CD8+ T cells sorted from blood. These receptors originate from a woman aged 25 to 39 in good health.

V gene TRBV29-1 combines with J gene TRBJ2-7, with 8 bases identical to TRBD2. Germline CDR1 and CDR2: SQVTM and ANQGSEA. There are 15 residues in the CDR3. Trimming at V came to 8 bases and at J to 3 bases, leaving 15 bases not matched to a gene. CDR3 in amino acids: CSILYQGLGDYEQYF. Here the CDR3 DNA reads TGCAGCATATTATATCAGGGACTAGGAGACTACGAGCAGTACTTC.

A single count supports this clone. This rearrangement joins TRBV27 to TRBJ2-6, with 7 bases aligning to TRBD1. In germline, CDR1 is MNHEY, CDR2 SMNVEV (reference sequence). V was pared by 5 bases and J by 0 bases, with 10 bases of the junction left unmatched. The CDR3 length is 18 residues. CDR3 sequence reads: CASSPADRLNSGANVLTF. CDR3 DNA sequence: TGTGCCAGCAGTCCGGCGGACAGGCTGAACTCTGGGGCCAACGTCCTGACTTTC. Filled out from reference TRBV27 and TRBJ2-6, the complete variable domain reads EAQVTQNPRYLITVTGKKLTVTCSQNMNHEYMSWYRQDPGLGLRQIYYSMNVEVTDKGDVPEGYKVSRKEKRNFPLILESPSPNQTSLYFCASSPADRLNSGANVLTFGAGSRLTVL.

This clone was seen once. This sequence joins TRBV7-9 and TRBJ2-7; TRBD2 aligns across 9 bases. Germline lookup yields CDR1 SEHNR and CDR2 FQNEAQ (reference sequence). The length of the CDR3 is 17 residues. V lost 4 bases and J lost 2; bases outside the gene matches: 12. CDR3 coding DNA: TGTGCCAGCAGCTGGGGCAGGTCGCGGGAGGGACCCTACGAGCAGTACTTC. Protein sequence: CASSWGRSREGPYEQYF.

J is TRBJ2-1 and V is TRBV9; 9 nucleotides line up with TRBD2. The CDR3 totals 13 residues. Per the germline V gene, CDR1 is SGDLS and CDR2 is YYNGEE. The ends lost 6 bases at V and 5 bases at J; junction bases unmatched: 3. The CDR3: CASTGGRDNEQFF. Here the CDR3 DNA reads TGTGCCAGCACCGGCGGGAGGGACAATGAGCAGTTCTTC.

This clone was picked up one time. This chain connects TRBV11-3 to TRBJ2-1; the D gene is possibly TRBD2 (5 bases). The V end lost 0 bases, the J end lost 3 bases, and 15 bases lay between the germline ends. Germline CDR1 reads SGHNT; CDR2 reads YENEEA. The CDR3 spans 17 residues. The CDR3 protein is CASSLDSKAEHYNEQFF. The CDR3 bases are TGTGCCAGCAGCTTAGATTCAAAAGCGGAGCACTACAATGAGCAGTTCTTC.

This rearrangement joins TRBV28 to TRBJ2-3, with 7 bases fitting TRBD2. Per germline, CDR1 MDHEN and CDR2 SYDVKM. This CDR3 is built from 16 residues. V was pared by 1 base and J by 2 bases, with 6 bases of the junction left unmatched. CDR3 loop: CASSLFPSGNTDTQYF. CDR3 nucleotide sequence: TGTGCCAGCAGTTTATTTCCTAGCGGAAACACAGATACGCAGTATTTT.

V gene TRBV27 combines with J gene TRBJ1-1; D ambiguous. This CDR3 is built from 10 residues. V was cut by 11 bases and J by 6 bases, with 10 bases left in between. The germline gives CDR1 MNHEY, CDR2 SMNVEV (reference sequence). CDR3 sequence: CAVGRAEAFF. The CDR3 region has the DNA TGTGCCGTGGGAAGGGCTGAAGCTTTCTTT.

The chain employs TRBV4-1 and TRBJ2-3, with 8 bases lining up with TRBD2. Germline-derived CDR1 and CDR2 are MGHRA and YSYEKL. This CDR3 contains 17 residues. The V segment lost 0 bases and the J segment 0 bases; nucleotides outside the gene matches: 5. CDR3 nucleotide sequence: TGCGCCAGCAGCCAAGACTTCGCTAGCGGGAGCACAGATACGCAGTATTTT. Its translation: CASSQDFASGSTDTQYF.

This sequence joins TRBV28 and TRBJ1-2; 12 nucleotides align to TRBD1. V dropped 5 bases and J dropped 2; count of bases not matched to a gene: 12. The CDR3 sequence is 18 residues long. Germline V CDR1 and CDR2: MDHEN, SYDVKM. CDR3 amino acids: CASSPSGTGGDYNYGYTF. In DNA form, the CDR3 reads TGTGCCAGCAGTCCATCGGGGACAGGGGGCGATTACAACTATGGCTACACCTTC.

In this sample, this clone turned up once. This chain joins TRBV27 and TRBJ2-1, with 12 bases matching TRBD1. CDR3 length: 15 amino acids. Trimming removed 5 bases from V and 7 bases from J; junction bases left unmatched: 6. The germline V gene encodes CDR1 MNHEY and CDR2 SMNVEV (reference sequence). CDR3 DNA sequence: TGTGCCAGCAGTAGGGGGACAGGGGGCAAGAATGAGCAGTTCTTC. It translates to CASSRGTGGKNEQFF.

This chain joins TRBV7-9 and TRBJ2-7; D remains unclear. The CDR3 is 14 residues long. V was shortened by 3 bases and J by 4 bases, with 13 bases between the two germline ends. Germline loops: CDR1 SEHNR, CDR2 FQNEAQ (reference sequence). The CDR3 sequence is CASSLGKSQYEQYF. CDR3 DNA: TGTGCCAGCAGCTTGGGGAAATCCCAATACGAGCAGTACTTC.

In DNA form, the CDR3 reads TGTGCCAGCAGTGCCGGGACTAGCGGGAGCTCCTACAATGAGCAGTTCTTC. Its translation is CASSAGTSGSSYNEQFF. V is TRBV27 and J is TRBJ2-1, with 14 bases that match TRBD2. The CDR3 is 17 amino acids. From germline, CDR1 is MNHEY and CDR2 SMNVEV (reference sequence). After removal of 5 bases from V and 0 bases from J, the junction contained 3 bases not matched to a gene.